This entry describes one TCR beta chain. The sample is drawn from a study of CD8 T cells in Susac syndrome. TCR beta from blood CD8+ and CD4+ T cells was sequenced. RNA was extracted with the RNeasy kit, and a quantity of 0.5 to 1 ug was reverse transcribed using random hexamers. Coverage of TCR beta CDR3 amplification by immunoSEQ multiplex PCR extended to 54 Vbeta and 13 Jbeta. TCRdb fed the immunoSEQ multiplex PCR reads into MiXCR, producing one record per CDR3 protein. The sample shows hundreds of thousands of distinct CDR3 sequences, about 95% of them seen only once. Source material: CD4+ T cells from PBMCs. This clonotype was obtained from a human donor with multiple sclerosis.

The CDR3 protein is CASSLTALTYEQYF. The CDR3 DNA reads as TGTGCCAGCAGTTTAACCGCCCTTACCTACGAGCAGTACTTC. The rearrangement links TRBV28 to TRBJ2-7; D unresolved. The V gene lost 2 bases and the J gene lost 2 bases, with 10 bases spanning the gap. The CDR3 sequence is 14 residues long. CDR1 is MDHEN and CDR2 is SYDVKM in the germline V gene.